The rows below give T cell receptor beta chains drawn from one sample of a study of T-cell reconstitution after alpha-beta-depleted transplantation in children. TCRdb re-derived calls from the PCR reads in MiXCR, one entry per CDR3 protein. The sample lists some 600,000 distinct CDR3 sequences, roughly 15% occurring once. The sample was PBMCs from the stem cell graft donor, taken from the stem cell graft. These receptors were taken from a human donor who donated a stem cell graft to a child with acute myeloid leukemia. Each CDR3 is given without its conserved first and last residue. Fields, in order: V gene, clone size, J gene, CDR3 protein. Clone size is stated in some rows and not others, as once, few, many or a class when expanded.

TRBV20-1	many	TRBJ1-1	SARDPGVLRTEAF
TRBV11-2	-	TRBJ1-1	ASSSQQTSNTEAF
TRBV20-1	many	TRBJ2-7	SARGFGEGYEQY
TRBV5-1	-	TRBJ2-1	ASSSRNSPYNEQF
TRBV20-1	few	TRBJ1-5	SARSLDQGFQPQH
TRBV20-1	-	TRBJ2-5	SARDKSPWETQY
TRBV6-1	-	TRBJ2-1	ASSEGFRGPTYNEQF
TRBV20-1	many	TRBJ1-1	SASGQGTTEAF
TRBV4-1	few	TRBJ2-3	ASSQDMGTDTQY
TRBV19	-	TRBJ2-1	ASSVRQGYEQF
TRBV20-1	many	TRBJ1-4	SVGQAREKLF
TRBV20-1	-	TRBJ2-7	SARTQAYGQY
TRBV20-1	many	TRBJ2-1	SATTPDPNEQF
TRBV25-1	few	TRBJ2-2	ASSEDTYTGELF
TRBV4-3	many	TRBJ2-5	ASSILGGGETQY
TRBV7-9	-	TRBJ2-7	ASSLVLASDKYEQY
TRBV7-2	-	TRBJ1-2	ASSGRANYGYT
TRBV7-9	-	TRBJ1-2	ASSAPGSNYGYT
TRBV5-6	few	TRBJ2-2	ASSQLTGYTGELF
TRBV7-2	few	TRBJ2-3	ASSLTRGRTDTQY
TRBV7-9	few	TRBJ2-1	ASSPSTPTYNEQF
TRBV4-3	many	TRBJ2-3	ASSQANTQY
TRBV9	few	TRBJ2-1	ASSAMGDARRGNEQF
TRBV6-1	-	TRBJ2-1	ASREAGSDNEQF
TRBV12-5	-	TRBJ2-1	ASGHSNEQF
TRBV5-6	many	TRBJ2-1	ASSLMTWGSYNEQF
TRBV29-1	few	TRBJ1-2	SVELAGVYGYT
TRBV29-1	many	TRBJ2-1	SVEVSNEQF
TRBV29-1	-	TRBJ2-4	SVEDRIRNIQY
TRBV25-1	-	TRBJ1-2	ASSEEGIRANYGYT
TRBV20-1	many	TRBJ2-7	SARRAYEQY
TRBV6-1	many	TRBJ1-2	ASSPGGSHYGYT
TRBV20-1	many	TRBJ1-2	SARDRHNYGYT
TRBV7-2	many	TRBJ1-2	ASSLVEQSYGYT
TRBV7-2	-	TRBJ2-2	ASNHGGANTGELF
TRBV20-1	many	TRBJ1-4	SARVSGLIYSNEKLF
TRBV7-2	-	TRBJ1-2	ASSSRVNYGYT
TRBV20-1	many	TRBJ2-2	SARSGGNGELF
TRBV5-1	-	TRBJ2-4	ASSLDMGSQNMQY
TRBV12-3/TRBV12-4	few	TRBJ2-7	ASSLRGTGAGEQY
TRBV10-1	-	TRBJ2-7	ASSESGTGQGYEQY
TRBV5-5	many	TRBJ1-6	ASSLSGTGAYSPLH
TRBV9	-	TRBJ2-5	ASSVDGGRRGQETQY
TRBV29-1	many	TRBJ2-5	SVAGQAQETQY
TRBV7-2	-	TRBJ1-2	ASSPQGLVYGYT
TRBV20-1	many	TRBJ1-6	SASGTENSPLH
TRBV12-3/TRBV12-4	many	TRBJ2-2	ASSPGWGVGGELF
TRBV12-3/TRBV12-4	-	TRBJ2-6	ASSLKGSSSGANVLT
TRBV12-3/TRBV12-4	many	TRBJ2-1	ASSLGRQFSQF
TRBV6-5	once	TRBJ1-1	ASSSDRGVTPEAF
TRBV7-2	many	TRBJ2-7	ASSYYEQY
TRBV20-1	many	TRBJ2-5	SARAVDRGQETQY
TRBV4-1	few	TRBJ1-1	ASSPLKGSVLAF
TRBV4-1	-	TRBJ2-1	ASSPGLAGDRYNEQF
TRBV5-5	-	TRBJ1-5	ASSLGGGEQPQH
TRBV29-1	many	TRBJ1-2	SVDRERVGSYGYT
TRBV20-1	many	TRBJ1-5	SAKDRVNQPQH
TRBV29-1	many	TRBJ1-2	SVGRNYGYT